This T cell receptor (beta chain) was captured by sequencing in a study of technical replicates of blood from a few donors (TCRdb year 2017). The library was built by means of the immunoSEQ multiplex PCR assay. The table was pulled from immuneACCESS by TCRdb, which kept in-frame rearrangements only. Such tables lose some clones; where checked, under half of the loss comes from unresolved V genes, and the rest has no known cause. This sample has 80,000 to 90,000 clones in its table, and roughly 94% of those were observed once. 0.25% of the sample is held by the ten biggest clonotypes. With regard to this clone: This clone's antigen is unknown. Base qualities are not recorded, but no much larger clone differs from it by a single base.

This TCR derives from a human donor in good health. The sequencing sample was made of T cells isolated from PBMCs.

CDR3 region: CASSPLVGLAGETQYF. The nucleotide sequence reads as follows: TGTGCCAGCAGTCCACTGGTGGGACTAGCGGGAGAGACCCAGTACTTC. Here the chain combines TRBV28 and TRBJ2-5; 12 junctional bases match TRBD2. The germline V gene specifies MDHEN as CDR1 and SYDVKM as CDR2. The CDR3 holds 16 amino acids from the cysteine to the phenylalanine. Left in the record is the CDR3 DNA by itself, 48 bases read in frame from the first base. Trimmed from V: 5 bases; trimmed from J: 4 bases; junction bases lacking a gene match: 8.